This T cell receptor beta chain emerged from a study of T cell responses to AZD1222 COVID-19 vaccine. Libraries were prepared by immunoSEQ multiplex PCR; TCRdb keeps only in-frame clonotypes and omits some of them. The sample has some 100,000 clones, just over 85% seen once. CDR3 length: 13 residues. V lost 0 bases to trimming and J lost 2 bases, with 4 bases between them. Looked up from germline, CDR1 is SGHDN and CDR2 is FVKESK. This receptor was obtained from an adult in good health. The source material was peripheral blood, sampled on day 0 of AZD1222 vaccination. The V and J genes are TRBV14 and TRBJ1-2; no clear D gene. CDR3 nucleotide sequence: TGTGCCAGCAGCCAAGACGGAAACTATGGCTACACCTTC. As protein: CASSQDGNYGYTF.